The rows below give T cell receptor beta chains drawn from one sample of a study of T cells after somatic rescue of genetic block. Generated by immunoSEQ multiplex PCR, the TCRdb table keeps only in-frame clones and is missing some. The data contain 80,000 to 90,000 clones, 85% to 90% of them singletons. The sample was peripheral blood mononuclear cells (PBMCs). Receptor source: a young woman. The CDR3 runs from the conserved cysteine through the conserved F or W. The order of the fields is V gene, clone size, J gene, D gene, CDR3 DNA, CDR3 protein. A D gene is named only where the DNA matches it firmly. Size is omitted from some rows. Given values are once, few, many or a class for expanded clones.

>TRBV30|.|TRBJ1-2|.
TGTGCCTGGAGTGCCCCGGGGGGGCCTGGGGGTGGCTACACCTTC
CAWSAPGGPGGGYTF
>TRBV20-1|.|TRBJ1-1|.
TGCAGTGCTAGTTGGCAGGTTTCGGCTTTCTTT
CSASWQVSAFF
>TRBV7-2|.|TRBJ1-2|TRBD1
TGTGCCAGCAGCCGCGGACAGGGGAGCCACACCTTC
CASSRGQGSHTF
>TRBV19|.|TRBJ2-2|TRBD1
TGTGCCACCGGGGACAGGAACACCGGGGAGCTGTTTTTT
CATGDRNTGELFF
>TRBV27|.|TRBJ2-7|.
TGTGCCAGCAGTGCGGACAGTGACGAGCAGTACTTC
CASSADSDEQYF
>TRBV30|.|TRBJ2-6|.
TGTGCCTGGAGCCACTCTGGGGCCAACGTCCTGACTTTC
CAWSHSGANVLTF
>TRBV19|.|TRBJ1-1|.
TGTGCCAGTACCAAGGACAGAAACCCATCCACCATGAACACTGAAGCTTTCTTT
CASTKDRNPSTMNTEAFF
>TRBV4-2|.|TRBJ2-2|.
TGTGCCAGCAGCCAAGGGGAGACGGAGGGCACCGGGGAGCTGTTTTTT
CASSQGETEGTGELFF
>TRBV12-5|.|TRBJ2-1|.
TGTGCTAGTAGCGGCTGGGCAGGGGGGAATGAGCAGTTCTTC
CASSGWAGGNEQFF
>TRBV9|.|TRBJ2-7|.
TGTGCCAGCAGCGTAGGAGGTAGTAGCTCCTACGAGCAGTACTTC
CASSVGGSSSYEQYF
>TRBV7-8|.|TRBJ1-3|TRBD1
TGTGCCAGCAGCCTGACACAGGGGGTAACTGGAAACACCATATATTTT
CASSLTQGVTGNTIYF
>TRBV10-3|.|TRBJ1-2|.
TGTGCCATCAGTGACAGTGTTAACTATGGCTACACCTTC
CAISDSVNYGYTF
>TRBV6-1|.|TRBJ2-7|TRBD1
TGTGCCAGTCAAACAGGGGGCCAATACGAGCAGTACTTC
CASQTGGQYEQYF
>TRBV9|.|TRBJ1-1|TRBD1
TGTGCCAGCAGCCCAAGACAGGGAGTGAACACTGAAGCTTTCTTT
CASSPRQGVNTEAFF
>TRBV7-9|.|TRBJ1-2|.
TGTGCCAGCAGCTTAGCGAAGGGTATGTCCTATGGCTACACCTTC
CASSLAKGMSYGYTF
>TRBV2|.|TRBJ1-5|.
TGTGCCAGCAGTGAAGAGGTTGGGAAGCGGCCCCAGCATTTT
CASSEEVGKRPQHF
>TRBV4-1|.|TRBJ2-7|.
TGCGCCAGCAGCCAAAGGGGTGCCTACGAGCAGTACTTC
CASSQRGAYEQYF
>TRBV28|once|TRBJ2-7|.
TGTGCCAGCAGTTTAGACTACGAGCAGTACTTC
CASSLDYEQYF
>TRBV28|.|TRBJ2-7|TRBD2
TGTGCCAGCAGTCCGGGGGGAGCTGGGCTTTACTACGAGCAGTACTTC
CASSPGGAGLYYEQYF
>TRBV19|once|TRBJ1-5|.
TGTGCCAGTAGCAACCCTGGACAGCTTTATCAGCCCCAGCATTTT
CASSNPGQLYQPQHF
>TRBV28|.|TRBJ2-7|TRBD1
TGTGCCAGCAGTCCCGGGGACAGGGTTATCGAGCAGTACTTC
CASSPGDRVIEQYF
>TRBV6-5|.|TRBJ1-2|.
TGTGCCAGCACAACGGGAGGAGGTGCCCTGCGGGGCTACACCTTC
CASTTGGGALRGYTF
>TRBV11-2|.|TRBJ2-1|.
TGTGCCAGCAGCCGAATTAAGGGCCCGGTGAATGAGCAGTTCTTC
CASSRIKGPVNEQFF
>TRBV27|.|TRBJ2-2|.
TGTGCCAGCAGTTTATCCAGACACACCGGGGAGCTGTTTTTT
CASSLSRHTGELFF
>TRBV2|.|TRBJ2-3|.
TGTGCCAGCAGTTGGACTGGAGCCAACACAGATACGCAGTATTTT
CASSWTGANTDTQYF
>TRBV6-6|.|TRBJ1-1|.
TGTGCCAGCAGTTACTCGACCGCGGGCACTGAAGCTTTCTTT
CASSYSTAGTEAFF
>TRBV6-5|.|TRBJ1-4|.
TGTGCCAGCAGCCAGTCGGGTCTCAGTGAAAAACTGTTTTTT
CASSQSGLSEKLFF
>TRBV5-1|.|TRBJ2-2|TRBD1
TGCGCCAGCAGCCATAAACAGACAGGGCTGGTATCCGCCGGGGAGCTGTTTTTT
CASSHKQTGLVSAGELFF
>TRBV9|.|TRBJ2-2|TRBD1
TGTGCCAGCAGCGCTCCTTCGACAGGGAAGGCCGGGGAGCTGTTTTTT
CASSAPSTGKAGELFF
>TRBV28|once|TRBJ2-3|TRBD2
TGTGCCAGCAGTTTAGGTACTAGCGGGAGCACAGATACGCAGTATTTT
CASSLGTSGSTDTQYF
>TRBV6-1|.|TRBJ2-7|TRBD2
TGTGCCAGCAGTGACGGGACTAGCGGGAGAGGGTACGAGCAGTACTTC
CASSDGTSGRGYEQYF
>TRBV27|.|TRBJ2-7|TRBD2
TGTGCCAGCAGTTTATATCTCGGGAGGGGCTACGAGCAGTACTTC
CASSLYLGRGYEQYF
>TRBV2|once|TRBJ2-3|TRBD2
TGTGCCAGCACCCTGGAGGCGGGAGCAGCAGATACGCAGTATTTT
CASTLEAGAADTQYF
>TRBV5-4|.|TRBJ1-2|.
TGTGCCAGCAGCCCAATGGGGGGGTTCTATGGCTACACCTTC
CASSPMGGFYGYTF
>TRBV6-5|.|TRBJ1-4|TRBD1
TGTGCCAGCAGTTACTACAGGGGGCGGTCTAATGAAAAACTGTTTTTT
CASSYYRGRSNEKLFF
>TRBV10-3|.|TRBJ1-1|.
TGTGCCTCCCTCGACGGGGCCACTGAAGCTTTCTTT
CASLDGATEAFF
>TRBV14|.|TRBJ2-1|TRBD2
TGTGCCAGCAGCCAACCGGTACCCCCGTTGGCGGGAGTTAATGAGCAGTTCTTC
CASSQPVPPLAGVNEQFF
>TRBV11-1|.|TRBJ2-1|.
TGTGCCAGCAGCCGACGCTCGGTGGGGGCCTACAATGAGCAGTTCTTC
CASSRRSVGAYNEQFF
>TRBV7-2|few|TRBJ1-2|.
TGTGCCAGCAGCTTAGGGCTCTATGGCTACACCTTC
CASSLGLYGYTF
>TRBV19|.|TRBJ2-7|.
TGTGCCAGTAGTATAGGAACAGAATCCTACGAGCAGTACTTC
CASSIGTESYEQYF
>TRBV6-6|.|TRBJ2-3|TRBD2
TGTGCCCTAGCGGGGGCCTTAGGCACAGATACGCAGTATTTT
CALAGALGTDTQYF
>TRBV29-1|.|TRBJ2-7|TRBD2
TGCAGCGTTGAGGCTAGCGGGAGCTCCTACGAGCAGTACTTC
CSVEASGSSYEQYF
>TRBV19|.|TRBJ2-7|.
TGTGCCAGTAAACAAGAGGGCAGGGCGGGTGAGCAGTACTTC
CASKQEGRAGEQYF
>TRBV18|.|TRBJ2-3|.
TGTGCCAGCTCACCACCGGTGGGCCTCACAGATACGCAGTATTTT
CASSPPVGLTDTQYF
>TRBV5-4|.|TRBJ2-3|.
TGTGCCAGCAGGGACGATTTTCGGGGACGCACAGATACGCAGTATTTT
CASRDDFRGRTDTQYF
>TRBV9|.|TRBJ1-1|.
TGTGCCAGCAGCGTAGGGGGCCGGAACACTGAAGCTTTCTTT
CASSVGGRNTEAFF
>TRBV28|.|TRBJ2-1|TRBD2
TGTGCCAGCAGCGGGACTAGCGGTTACAATGAGCAGTTCTTC
CASSGTSGYNEQFF
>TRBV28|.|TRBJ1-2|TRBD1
TGTGCCAGCAGTTCGACAGGGTTAGGGGGCTACACCTTC
CASSSTGLGGYTF
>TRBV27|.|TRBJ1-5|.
TGTGCCAGCAGTACTTATGGGACACTAGGGGGATCGAGCAATCAGCCCCAGCATTTT
CASSTYGTLGGSSNQPQHF
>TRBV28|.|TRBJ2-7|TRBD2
TGTGCCAGCAGTGATACTAGCGGGAGGGTCGGCGAGCAGTACTTC
CASSDTSGRVGEQYF
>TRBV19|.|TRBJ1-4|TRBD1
TGTGCCAGTAGTATTAACAGGGGTGGGCCTAATGAAAAACTGTTTTTT
CASSINRGGPNEKLFF